This T cell receptor (beta chain) appears in the sequencing data of a study of blood T cell repertoires in COVID-19. About the research overall: The analysed material was cDNA or gDNA that came from T cells, B-cell-depleted T cells, or PBMCs.

The CDR3 sequence is 15 residues long. Between the trimmed V and J ends, which lost 5 bases and 2 bases, there was a span of 13 bases. The germline CDR1 and CDR2 sequences are SGHTA and FQGNSA. This clone came up once. In the authors' workflow: Reference gene primer amplification yielded estimated nucleated cell counts. The method was immunoSEQ multiplex PCR; TCRdb's version includes in-frame clones alone and lacks a portion of them. From that table come the V and J calls and clone size; the DNA was used to work out D and trimming. The data hold about 73,000 clones, with 83% observed a single time. The gene calls are TRBV7-2 and TRBJ2-1; tentatively, D is TRBD1 (6 bases). Material for sequencing was peripheral blood. This receptor was taken from a man aged 50-60 years with active COVID-19. DNA of the CDR3: TGTGCCAGCAGCCCTGGGACAATACCCTACAATGAGCAGTTCTTC. It codes for CASSPGTIPYNEQFF.